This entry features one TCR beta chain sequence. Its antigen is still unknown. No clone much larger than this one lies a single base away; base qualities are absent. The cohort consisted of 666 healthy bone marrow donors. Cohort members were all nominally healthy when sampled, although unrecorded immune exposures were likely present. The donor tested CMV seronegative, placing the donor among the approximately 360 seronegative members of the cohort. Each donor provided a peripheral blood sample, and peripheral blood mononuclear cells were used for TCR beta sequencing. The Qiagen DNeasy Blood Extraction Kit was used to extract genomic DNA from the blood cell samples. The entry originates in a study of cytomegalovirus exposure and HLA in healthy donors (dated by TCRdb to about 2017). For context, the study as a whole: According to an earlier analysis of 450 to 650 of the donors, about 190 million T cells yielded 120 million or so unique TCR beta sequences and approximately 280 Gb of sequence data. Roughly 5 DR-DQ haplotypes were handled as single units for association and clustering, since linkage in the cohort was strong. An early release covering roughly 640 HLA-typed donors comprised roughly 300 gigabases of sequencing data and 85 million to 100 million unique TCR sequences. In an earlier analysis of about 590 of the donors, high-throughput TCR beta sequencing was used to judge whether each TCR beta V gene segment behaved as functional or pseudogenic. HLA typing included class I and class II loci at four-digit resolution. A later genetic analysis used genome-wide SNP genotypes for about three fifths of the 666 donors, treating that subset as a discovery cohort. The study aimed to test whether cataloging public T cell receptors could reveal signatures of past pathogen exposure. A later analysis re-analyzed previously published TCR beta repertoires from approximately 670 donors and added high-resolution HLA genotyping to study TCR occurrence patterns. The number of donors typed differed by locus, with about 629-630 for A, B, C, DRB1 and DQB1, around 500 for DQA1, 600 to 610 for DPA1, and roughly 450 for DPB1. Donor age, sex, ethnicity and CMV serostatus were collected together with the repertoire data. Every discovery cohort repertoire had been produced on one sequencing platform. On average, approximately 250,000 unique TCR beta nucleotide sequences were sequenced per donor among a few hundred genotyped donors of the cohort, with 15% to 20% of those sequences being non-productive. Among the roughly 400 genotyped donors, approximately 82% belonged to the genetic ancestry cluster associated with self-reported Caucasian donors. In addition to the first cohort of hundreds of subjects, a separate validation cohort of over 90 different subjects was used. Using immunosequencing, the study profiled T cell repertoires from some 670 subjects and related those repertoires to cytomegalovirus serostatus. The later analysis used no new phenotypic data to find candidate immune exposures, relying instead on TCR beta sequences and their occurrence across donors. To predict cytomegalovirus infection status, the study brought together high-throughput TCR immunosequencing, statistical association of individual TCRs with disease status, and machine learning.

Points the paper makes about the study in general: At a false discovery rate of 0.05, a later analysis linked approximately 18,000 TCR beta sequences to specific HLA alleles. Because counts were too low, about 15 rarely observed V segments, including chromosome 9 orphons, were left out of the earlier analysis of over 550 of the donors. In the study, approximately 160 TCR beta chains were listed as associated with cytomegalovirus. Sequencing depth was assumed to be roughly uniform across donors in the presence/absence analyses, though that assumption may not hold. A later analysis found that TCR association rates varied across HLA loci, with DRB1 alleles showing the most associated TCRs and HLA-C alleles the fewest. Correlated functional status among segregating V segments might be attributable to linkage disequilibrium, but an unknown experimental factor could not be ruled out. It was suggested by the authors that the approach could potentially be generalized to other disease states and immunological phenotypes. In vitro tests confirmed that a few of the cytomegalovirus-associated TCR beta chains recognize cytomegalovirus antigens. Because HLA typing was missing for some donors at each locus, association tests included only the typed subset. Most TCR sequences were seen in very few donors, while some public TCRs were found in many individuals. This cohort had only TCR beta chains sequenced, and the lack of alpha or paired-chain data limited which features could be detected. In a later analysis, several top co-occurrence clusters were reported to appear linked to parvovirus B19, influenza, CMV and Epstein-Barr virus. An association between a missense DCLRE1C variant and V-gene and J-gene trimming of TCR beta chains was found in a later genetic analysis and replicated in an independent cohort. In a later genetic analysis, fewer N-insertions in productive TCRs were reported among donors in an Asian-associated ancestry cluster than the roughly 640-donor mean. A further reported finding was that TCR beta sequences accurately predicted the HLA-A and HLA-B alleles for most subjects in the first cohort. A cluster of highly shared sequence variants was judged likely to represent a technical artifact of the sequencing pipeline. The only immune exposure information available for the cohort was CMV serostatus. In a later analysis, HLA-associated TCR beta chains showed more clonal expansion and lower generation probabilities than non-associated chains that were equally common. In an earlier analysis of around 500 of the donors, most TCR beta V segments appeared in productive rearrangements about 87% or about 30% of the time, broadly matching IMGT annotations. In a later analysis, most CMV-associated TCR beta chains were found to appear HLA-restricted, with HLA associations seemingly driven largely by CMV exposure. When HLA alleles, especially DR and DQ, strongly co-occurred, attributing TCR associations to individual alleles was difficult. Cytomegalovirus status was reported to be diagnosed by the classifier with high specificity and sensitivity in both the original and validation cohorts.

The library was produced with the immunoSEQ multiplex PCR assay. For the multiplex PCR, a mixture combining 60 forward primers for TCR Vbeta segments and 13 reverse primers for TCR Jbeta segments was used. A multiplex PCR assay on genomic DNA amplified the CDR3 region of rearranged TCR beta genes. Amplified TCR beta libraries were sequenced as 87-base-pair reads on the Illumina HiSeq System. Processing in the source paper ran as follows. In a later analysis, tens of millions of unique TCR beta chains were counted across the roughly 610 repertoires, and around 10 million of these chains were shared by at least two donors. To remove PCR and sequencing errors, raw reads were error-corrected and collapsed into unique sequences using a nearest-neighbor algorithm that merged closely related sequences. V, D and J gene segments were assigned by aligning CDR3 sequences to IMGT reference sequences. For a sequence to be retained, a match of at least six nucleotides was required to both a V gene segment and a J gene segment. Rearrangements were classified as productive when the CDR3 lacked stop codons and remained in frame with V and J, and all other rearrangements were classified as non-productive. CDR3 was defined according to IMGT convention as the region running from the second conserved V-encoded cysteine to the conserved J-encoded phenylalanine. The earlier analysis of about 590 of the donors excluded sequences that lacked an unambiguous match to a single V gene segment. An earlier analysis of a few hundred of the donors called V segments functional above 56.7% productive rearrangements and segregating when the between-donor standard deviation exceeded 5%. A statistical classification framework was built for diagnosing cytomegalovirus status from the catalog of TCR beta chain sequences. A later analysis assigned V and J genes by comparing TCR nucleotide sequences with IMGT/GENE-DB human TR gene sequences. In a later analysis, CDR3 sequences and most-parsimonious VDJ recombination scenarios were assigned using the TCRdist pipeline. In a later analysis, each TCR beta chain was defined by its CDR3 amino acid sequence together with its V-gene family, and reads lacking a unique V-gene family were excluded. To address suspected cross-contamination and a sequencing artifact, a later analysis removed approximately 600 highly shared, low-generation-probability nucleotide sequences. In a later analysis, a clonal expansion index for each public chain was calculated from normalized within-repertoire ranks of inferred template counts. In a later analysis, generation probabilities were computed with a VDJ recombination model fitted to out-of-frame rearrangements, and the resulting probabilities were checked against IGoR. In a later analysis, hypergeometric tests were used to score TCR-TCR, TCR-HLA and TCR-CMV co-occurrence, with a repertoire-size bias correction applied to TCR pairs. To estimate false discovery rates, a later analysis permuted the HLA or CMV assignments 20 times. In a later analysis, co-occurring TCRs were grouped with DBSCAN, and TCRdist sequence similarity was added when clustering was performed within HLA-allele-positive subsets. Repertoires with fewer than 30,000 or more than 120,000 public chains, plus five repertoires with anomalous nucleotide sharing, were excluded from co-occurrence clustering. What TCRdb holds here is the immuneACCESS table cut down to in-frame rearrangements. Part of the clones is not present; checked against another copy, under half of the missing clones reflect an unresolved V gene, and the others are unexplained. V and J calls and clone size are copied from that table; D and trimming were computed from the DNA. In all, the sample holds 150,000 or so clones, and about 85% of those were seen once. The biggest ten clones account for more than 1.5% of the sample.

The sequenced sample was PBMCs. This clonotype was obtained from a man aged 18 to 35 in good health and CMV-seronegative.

The CDR3 region has the sequence CASEDRAGANVLTF. Here is the DNA: TGTGCCAGTGAAGACAGGGCTGGGGCCAACGTCCTGACTTTC. This receptor chain uses TRBV19 and TRBJ2-6, and TRBD1 matches 7 of the central bases. Spanning cysteine to phenylalanine, the CDR3 consists of 14 amino acids. Only CDR3 DNA is held: 42 bases, read in frame from base 1. The germline V gene encodes CDR1 LNHDA and CDR2 SQIVND (reference sequence). After removal of 8 bases from V and 2 bases from J, the junction retains 3 bases not matched to a gene. With all but the CDR3 taken from the reference TRBV19 and TRBJ2-6 genes, the full variable domain is: DGGITQSPKYLFRKEGQNVTLSCEQNLNHDAMYWYRQDPGQGLRLIYYSQIVNDFQKGDIAEGYSVSREKKESFPLTVTSAQKNPTAFYLCASEDRAGANVLTFGAGSRLTVL.